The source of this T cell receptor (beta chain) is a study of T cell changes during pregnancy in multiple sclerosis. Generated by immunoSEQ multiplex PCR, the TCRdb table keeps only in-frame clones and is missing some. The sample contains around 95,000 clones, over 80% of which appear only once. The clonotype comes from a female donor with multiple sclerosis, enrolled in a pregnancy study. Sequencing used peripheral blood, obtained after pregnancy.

The CDR3 region is CASSLGQGLFNWEMNTEAFF. In DNA form, the CDR3 reads TGCGCCAGCAGCTTAGGACAGGGTTTGTTTAATTGGGAAATGAACACTGAAGCTTTCTTT. The chain recombines TRBV5-1 with TRBJ1-1; 8 nucleotides align to TRBD1. Germline CDR1 is SGHRS and CDR2 is YFSETQ. V lost 2 bases, J lost 0 bases, and 18 bases stayed unmatched. This CDR3 spans 20 amino acids.